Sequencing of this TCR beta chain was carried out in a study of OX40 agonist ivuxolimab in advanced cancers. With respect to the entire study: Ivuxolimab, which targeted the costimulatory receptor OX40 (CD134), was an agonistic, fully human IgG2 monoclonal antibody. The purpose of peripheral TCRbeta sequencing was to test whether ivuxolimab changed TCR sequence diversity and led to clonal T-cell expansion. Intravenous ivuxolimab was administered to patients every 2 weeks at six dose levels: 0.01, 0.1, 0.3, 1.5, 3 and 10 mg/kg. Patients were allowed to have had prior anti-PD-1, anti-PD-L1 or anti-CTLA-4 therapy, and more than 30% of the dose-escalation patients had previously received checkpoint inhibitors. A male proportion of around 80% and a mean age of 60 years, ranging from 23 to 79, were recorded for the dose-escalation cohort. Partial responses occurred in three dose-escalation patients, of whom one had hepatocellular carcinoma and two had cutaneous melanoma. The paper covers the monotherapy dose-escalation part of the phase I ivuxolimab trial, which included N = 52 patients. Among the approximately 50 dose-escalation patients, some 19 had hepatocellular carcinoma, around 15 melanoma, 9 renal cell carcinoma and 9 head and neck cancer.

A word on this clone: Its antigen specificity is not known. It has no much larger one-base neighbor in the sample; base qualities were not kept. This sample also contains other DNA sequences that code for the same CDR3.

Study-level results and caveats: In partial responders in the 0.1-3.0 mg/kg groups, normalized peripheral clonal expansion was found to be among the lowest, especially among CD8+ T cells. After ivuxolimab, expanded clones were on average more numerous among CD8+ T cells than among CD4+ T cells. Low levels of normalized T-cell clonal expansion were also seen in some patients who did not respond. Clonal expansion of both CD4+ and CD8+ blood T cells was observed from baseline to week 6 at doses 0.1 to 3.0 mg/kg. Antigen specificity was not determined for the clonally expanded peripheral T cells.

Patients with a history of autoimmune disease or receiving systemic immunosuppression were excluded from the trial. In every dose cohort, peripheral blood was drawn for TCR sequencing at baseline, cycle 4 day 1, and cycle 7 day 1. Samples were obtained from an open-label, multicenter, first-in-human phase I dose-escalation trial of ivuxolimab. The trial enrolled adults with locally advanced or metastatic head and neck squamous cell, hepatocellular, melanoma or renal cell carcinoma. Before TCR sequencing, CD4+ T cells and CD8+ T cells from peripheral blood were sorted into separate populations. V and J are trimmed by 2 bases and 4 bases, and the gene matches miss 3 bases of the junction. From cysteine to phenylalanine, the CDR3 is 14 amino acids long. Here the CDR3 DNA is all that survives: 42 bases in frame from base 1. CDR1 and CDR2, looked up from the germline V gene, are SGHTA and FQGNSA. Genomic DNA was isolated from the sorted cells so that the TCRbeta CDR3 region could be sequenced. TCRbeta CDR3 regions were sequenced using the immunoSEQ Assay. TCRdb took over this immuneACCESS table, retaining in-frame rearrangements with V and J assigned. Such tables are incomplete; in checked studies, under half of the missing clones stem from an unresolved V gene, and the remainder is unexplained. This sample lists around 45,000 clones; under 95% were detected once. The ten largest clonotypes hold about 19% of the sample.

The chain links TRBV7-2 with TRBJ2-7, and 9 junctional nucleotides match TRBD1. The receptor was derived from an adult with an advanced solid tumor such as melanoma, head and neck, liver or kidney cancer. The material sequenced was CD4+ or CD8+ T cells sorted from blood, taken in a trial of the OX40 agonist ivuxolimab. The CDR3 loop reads CASSLTGTGYEQYF. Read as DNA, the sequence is TGTGCCAGCAGCTTAACCGGGACAGGGTACGAGCAGTACTTC.